The entry that follows covers one T cell receptor beta chain sequence. Its matching antigen is unknown. This entry comes from a study of T cells after yellow fever vaccination. Whole-study results and caveats: Weaker overall, the secondary response nonetheless peaked faster (day 5 versus 15).

Trimming cost V 11 bases and J 0 bases, with 14 bases left between them. The CDR3 covers 14 residues. TCRdb recomputed calls from the 5' RACE reads with MiXCR, one row per CDR3 protein. The sample holds approximately 330,000 distinct CDR3 sequences, around 12% seen once. The receptor comes from a young man who received the YFV17D yellow fever vaccine. Sequenced material: CD4+ T cells sorted from PBMCs, taken 15 days after the yellow fever booster vaccination. This chain uses TRBV12-3 or TRBV12-4 with TRBJ2-1; maybe TRBD1 (6 bases). The DNA for the CDR3 is TGTGCCGGAAGTCAGGGGTACTCCTACAATGAGCAGTTCTTC. It translates to CAGSQGYSYNEQFF.